Below, one TCR beta chain is given with its context. What it binds is unknown. The data originate from a study of graft-versus-host responses after intestinal transplantation. Whole-study findings and limits: Early post-transplant falls in HvG clones accompanied the peak levels of circulating GvH clones.

Produced via immunoSEQ multiplex PCR; TCRdb's table is partial and in-frame only. The sample yields about 120,000 clones, roughly 93% seen once. This TCR was recovered from a human donor who received an intestinal transplant. The sample was unstimulated CD4+ T cells sorted from spleen or lymph node cells, taken before intestinal transplant.

CDR3 amino acids: CASSLGHPSTDTQYF. CDR3 coding DNA: TGTGCCAGCAGCTTAGGACACCCTAGCACAGATACGCAGTATTTT. The rearrangement joins TRBV5-8 to TRBJ2-3; TRBD1 might be the D (5 bases). The CDR3 contains 15 residues. CDR1 and CDR2 (germline): SGHTS, YDEGEE. V lost 2 bases to trimming and J lost 0 bases, with 10 bases between them.